This T cell receptor beta chain was profiled in a study of chemoradiotherapy in HPV16-positive cancers. Regarding the study as a whole: For HPV16-positive patients, expanding HPV-responsive T cells associated with longer recurrence-free survival. The functional HPV-specific definition rests on just two HPV16-positive patients.

Per germline, CDR1 SNHLY and CDR2 FYNNEI. This CDR3 region has 13 residues. The V gene lost 1 base and the J gene lost 4 bases, with 8 bases spanning the gap. As regards this clone: The antigen is not known.

Profiling relied on immunoSEQ multiplex PCR, and the TCRdb table lists in-frame clones only, not all of them. The data show approximately 35,000 clones, with around four fifths seen just once and around 4% held by the top ten. The TCR sequence derives from a human donor with HPV-associated anogenital cancer. The genes are TRBV2 and TRBJ2-7, with a possible D match to TRBD1 (6 bases). The material was blood, obtained from a patient who underwent chemoradiotherapy. CDR3 sequence reads: CASSEVRGYEQYF. CDR3 nucleotides: TGTGCCAGCAGTGAAGTCAGGGGTTACGAGCAGTACTTC.